Below, 15 T cell receptor beta chains from the same sample are listed, as sequenced in a study of cytomegalovirus exposure and HLA in healthy donors. PCR was performed using 60 Vbeta and 13 Jbeta primers. Produced via immunoSEQ multiplex PCR; TCRdb's table is partial and in-frame only. Across around 84,000 clones, the top ten clones capture 4.6% of the sample. The sample was PBMCs. The receptors originated from a man aged 25 to 40 in good health and CMV-seronegative.

The chain couples TRBV4-2 to TRBJ1-2; D gene ambiguous. V shed 2 bases and J shed 4 bases, with 11 bases lying between them. Germline CDR1 is LGHNA and CDR2 is YNFKEQ. The CDR3 extends over 14 amino acids. In DNA, the CDR3 is TGTGCCAGCAGCCAACCCAGTAACCCCTATGGCTACACCTTC. It is translated as CASSQPSNPYGYTF.

V gene TRBV19 combines with J gene TRBJ1-1; no definite D call. Trimming cost V 5 bases and J 4 bases, with 8 bases left between them. The CDR3 runs 12 residues. Germline values: CDR1 LNHDA, CDR2 SQIVND (reference sequence). The CDR3 DNA reads as TGTGCCAGTAGTGTGCGAGGCACTGAAGCTTTCTTT. This gives the protein CASSVRGTEAFF.

Concerning this clone: In the same sample, other DNA sequences code for this CDR3. The rearrangement uses TRBV7-3 and TRBJ1-1; weak D call: TRBD1 (5 bases). The V gene lost 0 bases and the J gene lost 3 bases, with 8 bases spanning the gap. The CDR3 covers 14 residues. Germline CDR1 reads SGHTA; CDR2 reads FQGTGA. In DNA form, the CDR3 reads TGTGCCAGCAGCTTAACAGGGGCGGACACTGAAGCTTTCTTT. Its translation is CASSLTGADTEAFF.

V gene TRBV6-5 combines with J gene TRBJ2-7; a weak D match, TRBD2 (5 bases). Germline V lookup: CDR1 MNHEY, CDR2 SVGAGI. Trimming removed 5 bases at V and 1 base at J, with 15 bases between. The CDR3 runs 15 residues. CDR3 loop: CASSRTRWESYEQYF. As DNA, the CDR3 is TGTGCCAGCAGTCGAACTAGATGGGAATCCTACGAGCAGTACTTC.

The chain employs TRBV5-1 and TRBJ1-1; 7 bases are shared with TRBD1. V was clipped by 4 bases and J by 2 bases; unmatched bases: 8. Germline lookup yields CDR1 SGHRS and CDR2 YFSETQ. The CDR3 is 15 amino acids. The CDR3 region is CASSIQGFYNTEAFF. The CDR3, as DNA: TGCGCCAGCAGCATACAGGGGTTTTACAACACTGAAGCTTTCTTT.

This chain connects TRBV5-4 to TRBJ1-6, with 10 nucleotides matching TRBD1. The trim removed 4 bases at V and 8 bases at J, leaving 6 bases unmatched. CDR3 size: 15 residues. Looked up from germline, CDR1 is SGHNT and CDR2 is YYREEE (reference sequence). CDR3 protein: CASSVRDRGDSPLHF. CDR3 in DNA: TGTGCCAGCAGCGTCCGGGACAGGGGAGATTCACCCCTCCACTTT.

The chain links TRBV6-5 to TRBJ1-2; 8 bases are shared with TRBD1. The junction had 7 bases not matched to a gene; V was cut back by 5 bases and J by 8 bases. The CDR3 runs 13 residues. Germline CDR1 reads MNHEY; CDR2 reads SVGAGI. Here the CDR3 reads CASSPDRGGGYTF. CDR3 DNA sequence: TGTGCCAGCAGTCCCGACAGGGGTGGCGGCTACACCTTC.

J is TRBJ2-7 and V is TRBV6-5; D unresolved. The ends were cut back, 0 bases at V and 2 bases at J, with 14 bases in the middle. The CDR3 is 16 amino acids. Germline-derived CDR1 and CDR2 are MNHEY and SVGAGI. CDR3 loop: CASSYSRHRNTYEQYF. As DNA, the CDR3 is TGTGCCAGCAGTTACTCGAGACACCGTAATACCTACGAGCAGTACTTC.

The V call is TRBV5-1, the J call TRBJ2-7; 10 nucleotides align to TRBD2. Germline V gene lookup returns CDR1 SGHRS and CDR2 YFSETQ. V shed 6 bases and J 2 bases; nucleotides not matched to a gene: 5. The CDR3 covers 14 residues. CDR3 DNA sequence: TGCGCCAGCACCCGGGGGACTAGCGCCTACGAGCAGTACTTC. Protein: CASTRGTSAYEQYF.

This chain connects TRBV7-2 to TRBJ2-3, with D maybe TRBD1 (6 bases). Germline V gene sequence: CDR1 SGHTA, CDR2 FQGNSA. The CDR3 is made up of 16 amino acids. V was trimmed by 5 bases and J by 3 bases, leaving 18 bases between them. The CDR3 DNA sequence: TGTGCCAGCAGCCATTGGGGGCGGATCGGGACAGATACGCAGTATTTT. Amino acid sequence: CASSHWGRIGTDTQYF.

J is TRBJ2-6 and V is TRBV19, with D unresolved. V was pared by 3 bases and J by 1 base, with 10 bases between. This CDR3 has 16 amino acids. CDR1 is LNHDA and CDR2 is SQIVND in the germline V gene (reference sequence). CDR3 region: CASSILVLSGANVLTF. CDR3 coding DNA: TGTGCCAGTAGTATCTTAGTGTTATCTGGGGCCAACGTCCTGACTTTC.

The genes are TRBV11-3 and TRBJ2-7; D might be TRBD1 (5 bases). Germline V gene sequence: CDR1 SGHNT, CDR2 YENEEA. The CDR3 has 14 amino acids. Trimming took off 3 bases at V and 7 bases at J, with 16 bases between the two ends. The CDR3 loop reads CASSFGHEEYEQYF. CDR3 nucleotide sequence: TGTGCCAGCAGCTTTGGACACGAGGAGTATGAGCAGTACTTC.

The V and J genes are TRBV6-1 and TRBJ1-5; TRBD1 is a possible D gene (6 bases). Germline V gene data show CDR1 as MNHNS and CDR2 as SASEGT. CDR3 length: 13 residues. V lost 4 bases and J 7 bases, leaving 11 bases between the germline ends. The CDR3 spells CASSGQANQPQHF. Here the CDR3 DNA reads TGTGCCAGCAGTGGACAGGCAAACCAGCCCCAGCATTTT.

This chain uses TRBV6-6 with TRBJ2-7; the D gene is possibly TRBD2 (5 bases). V was pared by 2 bases and J by 6 bases, with 11 bases between. The CDR3 has 13 amino acids. The germline V gene has CDR1 MNHNY and CDR2 SVGAGI (reference sequence). The CDR3 region has the DNA TGTGCCAGCAGTTACGGTAGCGTGGGCGAGCAGTACTTC. Amino acid sequence: CASSYGSVGEQYF.

The rearrangement links TRBV10-2 to TRBJ2-5; maybe TRBD1 (5 bases). V was pared by 6 bases and J by 5 bases, with 7 bases between. Germline CDR1 WSHSY, CDR2 SAAADI. This CDR3 region has 11 residues. The CDR3 DNA is TGCGCCAGCAGGAAGGGGGAGACCCAGTACTTC. Its protein is CASRKGETQYF.